Sequencing of this T cell receptor (beta chain) was carried out in a study of tumor-infiltrating lymphocytes in primary liver carcinoma. Overall study context: T1-T3 N0M0 was the stage of the tumors, which were roughly 4.2 to 10 cm across. Yields of productive TCRbeta reads ranged from roughly 3.65 to 7.13 million per sample and were similar across tissue types.

From 450 to 600 ng total RNA, TCR beta cDNA was generated with a primer in the constant region. Investigators got TCR beta libraries out of three nested multiplex PCR rounds, done with slightly modified ARM-PCR. The first two PCR rounds used TRBV1-TRBV30 forward primers with a C-beta reverse primer, nine to ten cycles each. TCRdb ran MiXCR on the multiplex PCR reads and lists one entry per CDR3 protein. The profile shows fewer than 75,000 distinct CDR3 sequences, about two thirds of them singletons. This CDR3 comprises 18 residues. V shed 1 base and J 3 bases; nucleotides not matched to a gene: 8. The germline V gene encodes CDR1 LGHNA and CDR2 YNFKEQ. Unsorted bulk tissue, about 18-31 mg of it, served as the source for co-extraction of RNA and DNA. Patients underwent resection of primary liver carcinoma. Patients were chronically HBV-infected and treatment-naive.

This chain uses TRBV4-2 with TRBJ2-6; TRBD1 matches at 8 bases. Sequenced material: liver tumor tissue from sampling region 4. The subset here: tumor region T4, right-lateral pole. This TCR came from a man aged 35 to 55 with primary liver carcinoma and hepatitis B virus infection. The CDR3 nucleotides read TGTGCCAGCAGCCAAGCTGCAACAGGGGGGATTGGGGCCAACGTCCTGACTTTC. Its protein product is CASSQAATGGIGANVLTF.